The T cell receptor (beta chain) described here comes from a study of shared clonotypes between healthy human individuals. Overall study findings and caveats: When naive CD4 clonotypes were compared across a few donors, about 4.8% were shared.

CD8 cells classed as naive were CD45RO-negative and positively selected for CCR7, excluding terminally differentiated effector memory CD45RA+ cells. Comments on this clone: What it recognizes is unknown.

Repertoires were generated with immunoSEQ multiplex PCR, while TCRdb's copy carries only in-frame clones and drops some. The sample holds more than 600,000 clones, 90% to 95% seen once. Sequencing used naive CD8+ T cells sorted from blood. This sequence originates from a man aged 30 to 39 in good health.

The CDR3 is CASGVAGGTDTQYF. CDR3 coding DNA: TGCGCCAGCGGCGTAGCGGGAGGGACAGATACGCAGTATTTT. The chain is built from TRBV5-1 and TRBJ2-3; 11 bases agree with TRBD2. Germline CDR1 is SGHRS and CDR2 is YFSETQ. This CDR3 has 14 amino acids. Germline trimming cut 7 bases from V and 3 bases from J; bases unmatched to any gene: 4.